The entry that follows covers one T cell receptor (beta chain) sequence. Its specificity is unknown. This record belongs to a study of Ad26.COV2.S vaccination and SARS-CoV-2 variants. As for the study in general: Participants got Ad26.COV2.S intramuscularly, once or twice 56 days apart.

This CDR3 spans 15 amino acids. V lost 5 bases and J 0 bases, leaving 11 bases between the germline ends. Germline V CDR1 and CDR2: SGHTA, FQGTGA. The study, taken as a whole, reports: Vaccinees reportedly had broad spike-specific CD8+ and CD4+ T cell responses. Measurements of TCR breadth and depth may have given underestimates of the total T cell responses.

Repertoires were generated with immunoSEQ multiplex PCR, while TCRdb's copy carries only in-frame clones and drops some. Found here are about 350,000 clones, around 90% of them singletons; the top ten hold around 6.1%. Treatment indicated: 15 to 20 received Ad26.COV2.S at low or high dose, single or two shots; five or six received placebo; per-sample allocation not given. On day 63 after the first injection, vaccine and placebo recipients gave samples. The input for sequencing was peripheral blood, taken in a trial of Ad26.COV2.S vaccine versus placebo. The source is a person aged 18-60 years who received the Ad26.COV2.S COVID-19 vaccine or a placebo. J is TRBJ1-3 and V is TRBV7-3; D uncertain. The CDR3 region is CASSADVSSGNTIYF. In nucleotides, the CDR3 is TGTGCCAGCAGCGCCGACGTCTCCTCTGGAAACACCATATATTTT.